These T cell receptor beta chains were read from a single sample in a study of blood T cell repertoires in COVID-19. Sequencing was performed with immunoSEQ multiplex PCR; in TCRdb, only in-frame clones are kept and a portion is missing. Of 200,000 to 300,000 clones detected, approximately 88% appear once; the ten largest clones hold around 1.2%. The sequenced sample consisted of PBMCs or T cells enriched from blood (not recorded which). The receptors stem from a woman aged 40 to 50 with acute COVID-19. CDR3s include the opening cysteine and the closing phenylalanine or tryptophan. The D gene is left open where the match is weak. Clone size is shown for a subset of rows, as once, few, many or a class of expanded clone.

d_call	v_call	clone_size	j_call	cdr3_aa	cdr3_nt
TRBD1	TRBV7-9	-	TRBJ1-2	CASSLSMGRGYGYTF	TGTGCCAGCAGCTTATCCATGGGCAGGGGGTATGGCTACACCTTC
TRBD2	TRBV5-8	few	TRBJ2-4	CASSLDLAGVGIQYF	TGTGCCAGCAGCTTGGACCTAGCGGGAGTCGGCATTCAGTACTTC
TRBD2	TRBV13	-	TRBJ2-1	CASSLGGGSRDDEQFF	TGTGCCAGCAGCTTAGGAGGCGGGAGTAGGGACGATGAGCAGTTCTTC
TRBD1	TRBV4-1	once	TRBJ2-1	CASSQDRDRVFNEQFF	TGCGCCAGCAGCCAGGACCGGGACAGGGTTTTCAATGAGCAGTTCTTC
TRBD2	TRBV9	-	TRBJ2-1	CASSVALAGGFNEQFF	TGTGCCAGCAGCGTAGCTTTAGCGGGAGGTTTTAATGAGCAGTTCTTC
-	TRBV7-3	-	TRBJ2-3	CASSPRLSRDHTQYF	TGTGCCAGCAGCCCCCGACTGAGCCGGGATCATACGCAGTATTTT
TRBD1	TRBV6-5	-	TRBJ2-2	CASSYLGTGWAGELFF	TGTGCCAGCAGTTACCTAGGGACAGGGTGGGCCGGGGAGCTGTTTTTT
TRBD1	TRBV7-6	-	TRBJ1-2	CASSRRTGANYGYTF	TGTGCCAGCAGCCGGCGGACAGGAGCTAACTATGGCTACACCTTC
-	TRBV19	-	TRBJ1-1	CAIQGFTEAFF	TGTGCCATTCAGGGGTTCACTGAAGCTTTCTTT
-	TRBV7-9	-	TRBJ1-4	CASSSGGRSNEKLFF	TGTGCCAGCAGTTCCGGGGGAAGATCTAATGAAAAACTGTTTTTT
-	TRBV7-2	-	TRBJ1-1	CASSLVRRGNTEAFF	TGTGCCAGCAGCTTAGTTAGGCGGGGGAACACTGAAGCTTTCTTT
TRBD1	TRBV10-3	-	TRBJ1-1	CAISVPGQGREAFF	TGTGCCATCAGTGTCCCAGGACAGGGAAGGGAAGCTTTCTTT
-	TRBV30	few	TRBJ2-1	CAGNRATYNEQFF	TGTGCCGGAAACAGGGCTACCTACAATGAGCAGTTCTTC
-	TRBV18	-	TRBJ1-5	CASSVDNNNQPQHF	TGTGCCAGCTCCGTCGACAACAACAATCAGCCCCAGCATTTT
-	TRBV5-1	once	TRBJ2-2	CASRMPGTANTGELFF	TGCGCCAGCAGGATGCCCGGGACTGCTAACACCGGGGAGCTGTTTTTT
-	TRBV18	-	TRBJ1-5	CASSPVRQVEQPQHF	TGTGCCAGCTCACCAGTACGACAGGTGGAACAGCCCCAGCATTTT
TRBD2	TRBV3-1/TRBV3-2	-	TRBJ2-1	CASSQDSGRSYNEQFF	TGTGCCAGCAGCCAAGATAGCGGGAGATCCTACAATGAGCAGTTCTTC
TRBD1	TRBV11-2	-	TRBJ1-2	CASSPISGRGSYTF	TGTGCCAGCAGCCCTATTAGCGGCAGGGGGAGCTACACCTTC
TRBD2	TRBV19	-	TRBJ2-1	CASGRQGGYNEQFF	TGTGCCAGTGGGCGGCAGGGAGGGTACAATGAGCAGTTCTTC
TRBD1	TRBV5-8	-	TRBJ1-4	CASSLVQGAIATNEKLFF	TGTGCCAGCAGCTTGGTGCAGGGGGCGATTGCAACTAATGAAAAACTGTTTTTT
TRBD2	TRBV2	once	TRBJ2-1	CASSSSGSSYNEQFF	TGTGCCAGCAGTTCTAGCGGGAGCTCCTACAATGAGCAGTTCTTC
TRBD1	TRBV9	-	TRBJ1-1	CASSPRDRDDTEAFF	TGTGCCAGCAGCCCCCGGGACAGGGACGACACTGAAGCTTTCTTT
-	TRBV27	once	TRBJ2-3	CASSFVVSTDTQYF	TGTGCCAGCAGTTTTGTAGTGAGCACAGATACGCAGTATTTT
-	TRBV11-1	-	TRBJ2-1	CASSKRGVYNEQFF	TGTGCCAGCAGCAAACGGGGAGTGTACAATGAGCAGTTCTTC
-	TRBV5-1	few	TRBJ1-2	CASSQLPSTENYGYTF	TGCGCCAGCAGCCAACTACCTTCGACAGAGAACTATGGCTACACCTTC
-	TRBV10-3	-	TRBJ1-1	CAISQSGQSSTEAFF	TGTGCCATCAGTCAGTCGGGCCAGTCGAGCACTGAAGCTTTCTTT
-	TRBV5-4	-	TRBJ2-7	CASSLESGRGYEQYF	TGTGCCAGCAGCTTGGAATCCGGGAGAGGGTACGAGCAGTACTTC
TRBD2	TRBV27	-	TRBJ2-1	CASRGAGEFEQFF	TGTGCCAGCAGGGGAGCGGGAGAGTTTGAGCAGTTCTTC
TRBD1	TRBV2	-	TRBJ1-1	CASRDSYTEAFF	TGTGCCAGCCGGGACAGCTACACTGAAGCTTTCTTT
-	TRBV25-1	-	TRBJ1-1	CATRGLSGQRTSQAFF	TGTGCCACCAGGGGTCTGTCAGGACAGCGGACATCTCAAGCTTTCTTT
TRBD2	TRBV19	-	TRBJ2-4	CASSIAGGRAKNIQYF	TGTGCCAGTAGTATAGCAGGCGGGAGAGCCAAAAACATTCAGTACTTC
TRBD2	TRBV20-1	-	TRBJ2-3	CSASWPSGVQGTDTQYF	TGCAGTGCTAGTTGGCCTAGCGGGGTACAGGGAACAGATACGCAGTATTTT
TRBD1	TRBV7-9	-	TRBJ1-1	CASSSGTGVSFF	TGTGCCAGCAGCTCCGGGACAGGAGTATCTTTCTTT
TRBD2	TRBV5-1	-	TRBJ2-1	CASSLEILAGAHLNEQFF	TGCGCCAGCAGCTTGGAAATACTAGCGGGAGCGCATCTCAATGAGCAGTTCTTC